Below are 6 T cell receptor beta chains sequenced from a single sample in a study of monozygotic twins with inflammatory bowel disease. Reanalyzing the 5' RACE reads, TCRdb keeps one entry per CDR3 protein, without DNA. The data include 400,000 to 500,000 distinct CDR3 sequences; the top ten clones carry approximately 2.3%. Sequencing was done on a sample of blood. These receptors came from a human donor with ulcerative colitis or Crohn's disease, or a healthy co-twin of an affected twin (not recorded which).

J is TRBJ2-3 and V is TRBV20-1; no DNA is available, so the TRBD2 call from TCRdb remains unchecked. This CDR3 comprises 19 residues. Germline lookup yields CDR1 DFQATT and CDR2 SNEGSKA (reference sequence). The CDR3 loop is CSARGGRLAGGPSTDTQYF.

The genes are TRBV6-2 or TRBV6-3 and TRBJ1-1; TCRdb's D call, TRBD1, is unchecked because there is no DNA. CDR3 length: 13 residues. CDR1 is MNHEY, CDR2 SVGEGT, per germline. The CDR3 sequence: CASRETVNTEAFF.

The rearrangement links TRBV5-6 to TRBJ1-1. The CDR3 runs 13 residues. Germline V gene sequence: CDR1 SGHDT, CDR2 YYEEEE. The CDR3 reads CASRKNMNTEAFF.

The chain combines TRBV3-1 with TRBJ1-1. The CDR3 runs to 13 residues. Germline V gene sequence: CDR1 LGHDT, CDR2 YNNKEL (reference sequence). The CDR3 loop reads CASSWSGGGGAFF.

V gene TRBV5-4 combines with J gene TRBJ1-1. CDR3 length equals 14 residues. The germline gives CDR1 SGHNT, CDR2 YYREEE (reference sequence). CDR3 residues: CASSLVGSHTEAFF. The full variable domain, in which reference TRBV5-4 and TRBJ1-1 provide the parts outside the CDR3, is ETGVTQSPTHLIKTRGQQVTLRCSSQSGHNTVSWYQQALGQGPQFIFQYYREEENGRGNFPPRFSGLQFPNYSSELNVNALELDDSALYLCASSLVGSHTEAFFGQGTRLTVV.

The chain is built from TRBV7-2 and TRBJ1-1. Germline lookup yields CDR1 SGHTA and CDR2 FQGNSA. The CDR3 is 12 residues long. CDR3 region: CASSLGIQQAFF.